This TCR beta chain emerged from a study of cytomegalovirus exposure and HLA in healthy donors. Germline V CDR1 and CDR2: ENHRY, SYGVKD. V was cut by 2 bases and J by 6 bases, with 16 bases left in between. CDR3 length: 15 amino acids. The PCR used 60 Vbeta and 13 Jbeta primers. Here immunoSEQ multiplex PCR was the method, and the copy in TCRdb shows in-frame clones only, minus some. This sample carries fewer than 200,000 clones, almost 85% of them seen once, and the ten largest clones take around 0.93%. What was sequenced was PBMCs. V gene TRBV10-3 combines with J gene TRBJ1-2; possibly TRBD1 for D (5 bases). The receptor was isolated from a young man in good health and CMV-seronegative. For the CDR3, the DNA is TGTGCCATCAGTGAGGCCCAGGGTTGGGGCAATGGCTACACCTTC. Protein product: CAISEAQGWGNGYTF.